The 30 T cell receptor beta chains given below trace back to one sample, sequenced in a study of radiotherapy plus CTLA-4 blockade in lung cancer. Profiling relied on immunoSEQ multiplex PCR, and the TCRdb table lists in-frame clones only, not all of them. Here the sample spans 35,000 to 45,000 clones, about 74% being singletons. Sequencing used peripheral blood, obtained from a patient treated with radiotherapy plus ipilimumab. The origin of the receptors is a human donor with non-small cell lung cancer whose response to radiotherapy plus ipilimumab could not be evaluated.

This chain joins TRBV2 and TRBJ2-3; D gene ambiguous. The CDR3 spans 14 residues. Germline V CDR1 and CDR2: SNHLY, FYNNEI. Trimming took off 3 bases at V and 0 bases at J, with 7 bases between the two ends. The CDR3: CASSERTSTDTQYF. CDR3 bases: TGTGCCAGCAGTGAGCGTACTAGCACAGATACGCAGTATTTT.

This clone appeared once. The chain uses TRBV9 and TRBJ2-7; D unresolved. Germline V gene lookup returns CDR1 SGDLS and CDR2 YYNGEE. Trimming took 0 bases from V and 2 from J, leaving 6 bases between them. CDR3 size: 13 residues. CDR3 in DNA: TGTGCCAGCAGCGTAGACCCGGCCTACGAGCAGTACTTC. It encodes CASSVDPAYEQYF.

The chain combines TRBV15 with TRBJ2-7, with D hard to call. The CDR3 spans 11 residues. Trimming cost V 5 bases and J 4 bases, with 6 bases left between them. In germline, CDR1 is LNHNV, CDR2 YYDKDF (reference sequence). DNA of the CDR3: TGTGCCACCAGCCCACGGTACGAGCAGTACTTC. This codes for CATSPRYEQYF.

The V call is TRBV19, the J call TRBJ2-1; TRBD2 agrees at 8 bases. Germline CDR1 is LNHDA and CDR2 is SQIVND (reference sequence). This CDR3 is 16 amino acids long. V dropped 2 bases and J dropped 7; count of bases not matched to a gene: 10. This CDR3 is CASSIFGGGRGNEQFF. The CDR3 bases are TGTGCCAGTAGTATATTTGGCGGGGGGCGCGGGAATGAGCAGTTCTTC.

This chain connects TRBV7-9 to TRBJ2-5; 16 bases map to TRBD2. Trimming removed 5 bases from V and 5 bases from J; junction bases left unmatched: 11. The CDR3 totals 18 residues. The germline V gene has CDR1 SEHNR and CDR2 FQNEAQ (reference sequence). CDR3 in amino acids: CASSRWAGTSGREETQYF. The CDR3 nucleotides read TGTGCCAGCAGCCGTTGGGCTGGGACTAGCGGGAGGGAGGAGACCCAGTACTTC.

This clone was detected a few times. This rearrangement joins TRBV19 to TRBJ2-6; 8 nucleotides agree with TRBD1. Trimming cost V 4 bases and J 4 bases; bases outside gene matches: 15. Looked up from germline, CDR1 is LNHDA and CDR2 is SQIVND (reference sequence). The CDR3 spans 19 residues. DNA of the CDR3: TGTGCCAGTAGTAAGCGAACCGGGACAGGCCAGACCGGGGCCAACGTCCTGACTTTC. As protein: CASSKRTGTGQTGANVLTF.

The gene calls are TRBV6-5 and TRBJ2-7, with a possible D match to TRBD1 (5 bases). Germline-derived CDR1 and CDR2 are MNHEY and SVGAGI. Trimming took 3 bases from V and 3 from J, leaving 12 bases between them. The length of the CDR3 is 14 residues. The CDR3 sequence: CASSYSLTDYEQYF. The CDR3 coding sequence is TGTGCCAGCAGTTATTCTTTGACAGACTACGAGCAGTACTTC.

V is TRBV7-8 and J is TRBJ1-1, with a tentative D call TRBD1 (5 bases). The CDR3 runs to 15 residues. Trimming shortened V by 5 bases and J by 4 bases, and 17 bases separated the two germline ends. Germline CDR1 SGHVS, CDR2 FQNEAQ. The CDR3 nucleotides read TGTGCCAGCAGCCCCCGGGACTGGGCGGGCACTGAAGCTTTCTTT. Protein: CASSPRDWAGTEAFF.

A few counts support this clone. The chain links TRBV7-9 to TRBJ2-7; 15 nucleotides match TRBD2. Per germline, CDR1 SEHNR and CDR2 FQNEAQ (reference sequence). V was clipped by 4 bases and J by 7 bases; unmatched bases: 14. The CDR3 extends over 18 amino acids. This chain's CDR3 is CASSSYPGTSGRTWEQYF. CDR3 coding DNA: TGTGCCAGCAGCTCCTACCCCGGGACTAGCGGGAGGACGTGGGAGCAGTACTTC.

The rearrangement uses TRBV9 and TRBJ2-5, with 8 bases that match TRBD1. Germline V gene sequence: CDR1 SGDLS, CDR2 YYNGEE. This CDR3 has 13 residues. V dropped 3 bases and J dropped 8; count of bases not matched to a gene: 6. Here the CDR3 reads CASSARQGSTQYF. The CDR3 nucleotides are TGTGCCAGCAGCGCTAGACAGGGGAGTACCCAGTACTTC.

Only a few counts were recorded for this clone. The CDR3 loop reads CASSLGLAGTQETQYF. CDR3 sequence (DNA): TGTGCCAGCAGCTTAGGTCTAGCGGGCACTCAAGAGACCCAGTACTTC. The rearrangement joins TRBV11-1 to TRBJ2-5; 8 nucleotides line up with TRBD2. J lost 2 bases, V lost 1 base, and 6 bases had no gene match. Germline V gene lookup returns CDR1 SGHAT and CDR2 FQDESV (reference sequence). The CDR3 is made up of 16 amino acids.

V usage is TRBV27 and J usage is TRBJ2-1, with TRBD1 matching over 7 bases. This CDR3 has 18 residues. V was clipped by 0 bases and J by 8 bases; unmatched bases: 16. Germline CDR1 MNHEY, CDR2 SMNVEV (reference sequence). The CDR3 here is CASSLSDRVDWGYDEQFF. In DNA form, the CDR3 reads TGTGCCAGCAGTTTATCAGACAGGGTCGATTGGGGGTACGATGAGCAGTTCTTC.

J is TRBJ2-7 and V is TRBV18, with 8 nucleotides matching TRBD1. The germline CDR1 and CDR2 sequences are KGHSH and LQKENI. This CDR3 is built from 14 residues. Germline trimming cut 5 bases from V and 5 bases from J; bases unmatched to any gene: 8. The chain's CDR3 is CASSSLGQAHEQYF. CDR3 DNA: TGTGCCAGCTCAAGCCTGGGACAGGCCCACGAGCAGTACTTC.

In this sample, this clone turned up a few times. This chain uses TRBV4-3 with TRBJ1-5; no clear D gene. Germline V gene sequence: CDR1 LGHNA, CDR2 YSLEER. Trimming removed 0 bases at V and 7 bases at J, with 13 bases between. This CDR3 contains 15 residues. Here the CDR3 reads CASSQELTVGQPQHF. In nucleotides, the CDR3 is TGCGCCAGCAGCCAAGAGCTTACCGTCGGGCAGCCCCAGCATTTT.

The CDR3 region has the DNA TGTGCCAGCAGCGTAGGCCCAACTAGCGCTGAGTCCGAGCAGTACTTC. Amino acid sequence: CASSVGPTSAESEQYF. The chain links TRBV9 to TRBJ2-7; TRBD2 matches 7 bases. J gave up 6 bases and V 0 bases, and 12 bases lay outside the gene matches. This CDR3 spans 16 amino acids. Germline CDR1 SGDLS, CDR2 YYNGEE.

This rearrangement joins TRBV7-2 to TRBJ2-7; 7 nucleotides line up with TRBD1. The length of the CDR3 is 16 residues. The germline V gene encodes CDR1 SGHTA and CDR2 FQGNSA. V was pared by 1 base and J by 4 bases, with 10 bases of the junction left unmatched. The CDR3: CASSLDVGQALYEQYF. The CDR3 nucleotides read TGTGCCAGCAGCTTAGACGTCGGACAGGCCCTATACGAGCAGTACTTC.

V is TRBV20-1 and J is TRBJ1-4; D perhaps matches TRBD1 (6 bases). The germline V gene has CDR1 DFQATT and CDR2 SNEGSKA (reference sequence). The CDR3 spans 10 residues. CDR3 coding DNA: TGCACAGGGGACCTAGAAAAACTGTTTTTT. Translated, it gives CTGDLEKLFF.

CDR3 region: CASRIWQASIEETQYF. CDR3 nucleotides: TGTGCCAGCCGGATTTGGCAGGCATCGATCGAAGAGACCCAGTACTTC. The chain combines TRBV27 with TRBJ2-5; D is ambiguous. Germline values: CDR1 MNHEY, CDR2 SMNVEV (reference sequence). The CDR3 spans 16 residues. Trimming pared 8 bases from V and 3 bases from J, leaving 22 bases between.

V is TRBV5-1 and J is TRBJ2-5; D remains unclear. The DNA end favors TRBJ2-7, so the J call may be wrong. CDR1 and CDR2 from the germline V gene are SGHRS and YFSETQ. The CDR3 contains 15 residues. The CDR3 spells CASSLSAGSTYEQYF. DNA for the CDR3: TGCGCCAGCAGCTTGTCTGCAGGATCGACCTACGAGCAGTACTTC.

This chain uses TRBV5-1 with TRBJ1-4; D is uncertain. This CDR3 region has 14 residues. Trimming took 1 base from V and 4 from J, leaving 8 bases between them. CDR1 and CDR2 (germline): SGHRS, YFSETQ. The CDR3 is CASSLWRLNEKLFF. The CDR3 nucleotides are TGCGCCAGCAGCTTGTGGAGGCTTAATGAAAAACTGTTTTTT.

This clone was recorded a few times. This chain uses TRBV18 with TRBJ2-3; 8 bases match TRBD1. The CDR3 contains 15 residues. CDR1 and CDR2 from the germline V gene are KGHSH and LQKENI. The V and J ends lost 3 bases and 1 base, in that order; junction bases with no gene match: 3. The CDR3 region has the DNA TGTGCCAGCTCACCCCCGGGACAGGGCACAGATACGCAGTATTTT. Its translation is CASSPPGQGTDTQYF.

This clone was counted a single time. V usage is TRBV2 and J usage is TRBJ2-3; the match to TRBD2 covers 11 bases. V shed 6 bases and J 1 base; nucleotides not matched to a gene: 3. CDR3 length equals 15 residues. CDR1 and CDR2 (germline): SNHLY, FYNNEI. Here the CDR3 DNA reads TGTGCCAGCAGCGAGACTAGCGGGGGCACAGATACGCAGTATTTT. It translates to CASSETSGGTDTQYF. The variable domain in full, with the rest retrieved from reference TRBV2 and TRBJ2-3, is EPEVTQTPSHQVTQMGQEVILRCVPISNHLYFYWYRQILGQKVEFLVSFYNNEISEKSEIFDDQFSVERPDGSNFTLKIRSTKLEDSAMYFCASSETSGGTDTQYFGPGTRLTVL.

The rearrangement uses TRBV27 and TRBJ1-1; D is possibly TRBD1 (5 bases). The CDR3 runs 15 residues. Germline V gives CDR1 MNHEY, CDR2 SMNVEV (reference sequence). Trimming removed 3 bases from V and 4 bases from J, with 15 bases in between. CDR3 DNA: TGTGCCAGCAGTTTTCTCTCGACAGCGCCCACTGAAGCTTTCTTT. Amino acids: CASSFLSTAPTEAFF.

The CDR3 sequence: CASTAGTGRNQPQHF. The CDR3 DNA sequence: TGTGCCAGTACCGCCGGGACAGGCCGCAATCAGCCCCAGCATTTT. The rearrangement joins TRBV19 to TRBJ1-5; 8 nucleotides match TRBD1. Germline trimming cut 7 bases from V and 2 bases from J; bases unmatched to any gene: 7. The CDR3 has 15 amino acids. The germline CDR1 and CDR2 sequences are LNHDA and SQIVND (reference sequence).

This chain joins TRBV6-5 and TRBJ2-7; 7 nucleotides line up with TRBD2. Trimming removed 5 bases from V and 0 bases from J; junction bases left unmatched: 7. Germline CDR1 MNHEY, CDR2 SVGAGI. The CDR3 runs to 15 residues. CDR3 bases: TGTGCCAGCAGTCTTGGACTAGGGAGCTCCTACGAGCAGTACTTC. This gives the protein CASSLGLGSSYEQYF.

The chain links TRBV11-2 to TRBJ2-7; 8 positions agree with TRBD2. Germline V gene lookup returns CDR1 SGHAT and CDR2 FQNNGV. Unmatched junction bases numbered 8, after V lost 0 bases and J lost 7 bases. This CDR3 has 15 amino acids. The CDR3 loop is CASSLEAGRAIEQYF. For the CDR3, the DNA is TGTGCCAGCAGCTTAGAAGCCGGGAGGGCCATTGAGCAGTACTTC.

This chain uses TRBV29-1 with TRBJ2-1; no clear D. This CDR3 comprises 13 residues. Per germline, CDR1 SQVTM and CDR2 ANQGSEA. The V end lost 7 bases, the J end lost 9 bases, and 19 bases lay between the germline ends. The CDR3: CSASLLGNGEQFF. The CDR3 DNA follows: TGCAGCGCTTCCCTGCTAGGTAACGGTGAGCAGTTCTTC.

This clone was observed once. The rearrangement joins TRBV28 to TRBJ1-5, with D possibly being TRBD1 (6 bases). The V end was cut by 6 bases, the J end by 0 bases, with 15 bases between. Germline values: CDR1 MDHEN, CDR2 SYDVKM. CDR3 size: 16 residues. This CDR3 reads CASRAPMDSSNQPQHF. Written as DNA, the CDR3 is TGTGCCAGCAGAGCCCCCATGGACAGTAGCAATCAGCCCCAGCATTTT.

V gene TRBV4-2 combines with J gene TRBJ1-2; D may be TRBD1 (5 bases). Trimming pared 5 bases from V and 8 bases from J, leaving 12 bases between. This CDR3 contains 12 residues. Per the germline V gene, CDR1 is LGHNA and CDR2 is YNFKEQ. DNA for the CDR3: TGTGCCAGCAGCAGTATGGGGGGAGGCTACACCTTC. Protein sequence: CASSSMGGGYTF.

This CDR3 reads CASSSPPPYEQYF. Written as DNA, the CDR3 is TGTGCCAGCAGCTCCCCTCCCCCCTACGAGCAGTACTTC. The chain joins TRBV7-2 to TRBJ2-7; no firm D call. V lost 4 bases and J 2 bases, leaving 9 bases between the germline ends. The germline V gene has CDR1 SGHTA and CDR2 FQGNSA. The CDR3 spans 13 residues. The entire variable domain, with the rest obtained from reference TRBV7-2 and TRBJ2-7, is as follows: GAGVSQSPSNKVTEKGKDVELRCDPISGHTALYWYRQSLGQGLEFLIYFQGNSAPDKSGLPSDRFSAERTGGSVSTLTIQRTQQEDSAVYLCASSSPPPYEQYFGPGTRLTVT.